The entry that follows covers one T cell receptor beta chain sequence. Antigen unknown. The data derive from a study of T cell responses to AZD1222 COVID-19 vaccine. Study details: Second-dose intervals of approximately 4 or approximately 12 weeks were pooled. Points from the study as a whole: In the spike-specific TCR repertoire, nearly half reportedly target unmutated variant regions.

Profiling relied on immunoSEQ multiplex PCR, and the TCRdb table lists in-frame clones only, not all of them. The sample includes approximately 79,000 clones, about 86% of them seen just once. The CDR3 runs to 16 residues. The V gene end was trimmed by 0 bases and the J gene end by 0 bases; junction bases not matched to a gene: 1. Germline CDR1 WNHNN, CDR2 SYGVQD (reference sequence). The sequence was obtained from an adult in good health. V usage is TRBV10-1 and J usage is TRBJ2-2, with 7 bases identical to TRBD1. Material: peripheral blood, obtained on day 0 of AZD1222 vaccination. DNA for the CDR3: TGCGCCAGCAGTGAGTCCGGGACAGCGAACACCGGGGAGCTGTTTTTT. This codes for CASSESGTANTGELFF.